Listed below are T cell receptor beta chains from one sample, sequenced in a study of blood T cell repertoires in COVID-19. Profiling relied on immunoSEQ multiplex PCR, and the TCRdb table lists in-frame clones only, not all of them. The sample holds fewer than 300,000 clones, 83% seen once. Specimen: peripheral blood. The receptor source for this set is a woman aged 45-59 years who had recovered from COVID-19. Both conserved end residues are part of each CDR3. Each record gives: J gene, D gene, V gene, CDR3 length, clone size, CDR3 DNA, CDR3 protein. A D gene is named only where the DNA matches it firmly. Rows give clone size only sometimes, using once, few, many, or a class for an expanded clone.

TRBJ2-7 TRBD1 TRBV7-8 19 NA TGTGCCAGCAGCTTATCCTCCTCCCCTACCGGGACAGCTGTATACGAGCAGTACTTC CASSLSSSPTGTAVYEQYF
TRBJ2-6 TRBD1 TRBV18 17 few TGTGCCAGCTCACGCCCCGGGACAGGGGATGGGGCCAACGTCCTGACTTTC CASSRPGTGDGANVLTF
TRBJ2-7 TRBD1 TRBV10-3 15 NA TGTGCCATCAGTGAGGGACAGGGGATCTCCTACGAGCAGTACTTC CAISEGQGISYEQYF
TRBJ2-6 NA TRBV3-1/TRBV3-2 18 NA TGTGCCAGCAGCCCCCGGGGTCGGGCCCTCTCTGGGGCCAACGTCCTGACTTTC CASSPRGRALSGANVLTF
TRBJ2-3 TRBD2 TRBV4-2 15 NA TGTGCCAGCAGCCAAGGACTAGCGGGAGAAGATACGCAGTATTTT CASSQGLAGEDTQYF
TRBJ2-1 NA TRBV23-1 14 NA TGCGCCAGAAGTGGAGGGAGATTAGTGAATGAGCAGTTCTTC CARSGGRLVNEQFF
TRBJ1-2 NA TRBV7-2 14 NA TGTGCCAGCAGCTACCGGGGGGCGCGGTATGGCTACACCTTC CASSYRGARYGYTF
TRBJ1-6 TRBD1 TRBV28 14 NA TGTGCCAGCAGGCCAGGGGGCGTGGGCTCACCCCTCCACTTT CASRPGGVGSPLHF
TRBJ1-3 TRBD1 TRBV7-3 17 NA TGTGCCAAAGGGACAGGGGATTCTTCGTGGGCTGGAAACACCATATATTTT CAKGTGDSSWAGNTIYF
TRBJ2-7 NA TRBV28 12 few TGTGCCAGCAGTTCCCTAGCGAACGAGCAGTACTTC CASSSLANEQYF
TRBJ2-5 NA TRBV14 14 NA TGTGCCAGCAGCCCCGGGACAAACCAAGAGACCCAGTACTTC CASSPGTNQETQYF
TRBJ1-2 NA TRBV12-3/TRBV12-4 12 once TGTGCCAGCAGTTTGACAGGAGAAGGCTACACCTTC CASSLTGEGYTF
TRBJ2-3 TRBD1 TRBV27 17 few TGTGCCAGCAGTTCCTTTTCCGGGACAGGGATCAGAGATACGCAGTATTTT CASSSFSGTGIRDTQYF
TRBJ2-7 NA TRBV4-2 17 NA TGTGCCAGCAGCCAAGACAATGCGGCTCAACGCCCCTACGAGCAGTACTTC CASSQDNAAQRPYEQYF